This T cell receptor beta chain is drawn from a study of cytomegalovirus exposure and HLA in healthy donors. This clone has a handful of counts. Its antigen is not identified. PCR used 60 Vbeta primers and 13 Jbeta primers. Sequencing was performed with immunoSEQ multiplex PCR; in TCRdb, only in-frame clones are kept and a portion is missing. The data contain roughly 110,000 clones, 70% to 80% of them singletons. Study-wide points: It has been reported that TCR beta sequences accurately predicted the HLA-A and HLA-B alleles of most subjects. In a later analysis, TCR beta V- and J-gene trimming was associated with a missense DCLRE1C variant. A cluster of highly shared sequence variants was likely a sequencing artifact.

V lost 2 bases and J lost 0, with 14 bases in between. CDR1 LGHNA and CDR2 YNFKEQ come from the germline V gene. The CDR3 runs to 17 residues. The sequence was obtained from a female donor in good health and CMV-seronegative. The chain carries TRBV4-2 and TRBJ2-1, with a possible D match to TRBD2 (6 bases). Sequenced material: PBMCs. CDR3: CASSQRQDGSSYNEQFF. In DNA form, the CDR3 reads TGTGCCAGCAGCCAACGCCAGGACGGGAGCTCCTACAATGAGCAGTTCTTC.